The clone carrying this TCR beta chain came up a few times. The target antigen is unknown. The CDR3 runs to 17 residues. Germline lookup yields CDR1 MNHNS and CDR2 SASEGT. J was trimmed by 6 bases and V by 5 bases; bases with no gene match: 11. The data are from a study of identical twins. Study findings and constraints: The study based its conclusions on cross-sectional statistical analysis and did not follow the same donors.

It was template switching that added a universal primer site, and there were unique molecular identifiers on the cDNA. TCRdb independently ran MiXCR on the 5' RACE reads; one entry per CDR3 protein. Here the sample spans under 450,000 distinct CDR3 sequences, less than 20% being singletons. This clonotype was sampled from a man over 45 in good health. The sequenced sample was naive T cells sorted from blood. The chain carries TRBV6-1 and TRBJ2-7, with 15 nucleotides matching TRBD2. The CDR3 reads CASSRGLAGGYIVEQYF. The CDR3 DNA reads TGTGCCAGCAGTCGCGGACTAGCGGGGGGGTATATAGTCGAGCAGTACTTC.